This T cell receptor (beta chain) derives from a study of blood T cell repertoires in COVID-19. Per the original methods: Counts of nucleated cells, estimated from reference gene primer amplification, were obtained. Sequencing was performed with immunoSEQ multiplex PCR; in TCRdb, only in-frame clones are kept and a portion is missing. That table gives V, J and clone size, and the DNA gave D and trimming. The profile shows approximately 230,000 clones, about 90% of them singletons. Looked up from germline, CDR1 is SGHRS and CDR2 is YFSETQ. The V segment lost 3 bases and the J segment 1 base; nucleotides outside the gene matches: 3. The CDR3 is 15 residues long.

The chain combines TRBV5-1 with TRBJ2-7; 11 bases fit TRBD1. The receptor was derived from a woman aged 18-29 years who had recovered from COVID-19. The sequencing input was PBMCs or T cells enriched from blood (not recorded which). CDR3 sequence: CASSSRDRGSYEQYF. The CDR3 DNA is TGCGCCAGCAGCTCCCGGGACAGGGGGTCCTACGAGCAGTACTTC.